The clone carrying this T cell receptor (beta chain) was seen a few times. Other DNA sequences in this sample translate to the same CDR3. Recent acute infections and vaccinations were absent in the healthy HIV-negative adult donors. Nashville, Tennessee was home to all donors, each a Caucasian adult. CDR1 SGHRS and CDR2 YFSETQ come from the germline V gene. The ends were cut back, 0 bases at V and 5 bases at J, with 8 bases in the middle. The CDR3 extends over 13 amino acids. The data belong to a study of shared clonotypes between healthy human individuals. TCRdb's copy holds only in-frame clones and misses some; the assay was immunoSEQ multiplex PCR. The data contain 2,100,000 or so clones, 95% of them seen just once; the ten biggest clones take up roughly 0.13%.

The clonotype was recovered from a man aged 18-30 years in good health. The V call is TRBV5-1, the J call TRBJ1-2; D is perhaps TRBD1 (5 bases). The specimen sequenced was naive CD4+ T cells sorted from blood. The subset: CD45RA+ positively selected. The DNA for the CDR3 is TGCGCCAGCAGCTTGGAAGCAGGGTATGGCTACACCTTC. Its protein product is CASSLEAGYGYTF.